Here is one T cell receptor (beta chain) with its context. Some clones are missing from TCRdb's copy, which holds only in-frame ones; the method was immunoSEQ multiplex PCR. Counted here are fewer than 200,000 clones, roughly 95% occurring once; the ten biggest clones make up about 0.94%. Deletions cut 9 bases from V and 1 base from J, with 18 bases between. The germline V gene has CDR1 SEHNR and CDR2 FQNEAQ (reference sequence). The length of the CDR3 is 15 residues. The entry originates in a study of control samples from healthy donors and cancer patients. The clonotype originates from a woman aged 25-40 years in good health. Source material: blood. V is TRBV7-9 and J is TRBJ1-1; the D is unclear. In DNA, the CDR3 is TGTGCCAGATTTATGTTTGGACCTCCGAACACTGAAGCTTTCTTT. As protein: CARFMFGPPNTEAFF.